The rows below give T cell receptor beta chains drawn from one sample of a study of blood T cell repertoires in COVID-19. TCRdb's copy holds only in-frame clones and misses some; the assay was immunoSEQ multiplex PCR. The sample shows under 95,000 clones, approximately 89% of them seen only once. The sequencing sample was made of peripheral blood. The receptors shown here come from a human donor with acute or convalescent COVID-19. The donor label of this sample is uncertain. The CDR3 runs from the conserved cysteine through the conserved F or W. The D gene is left open where the match is weak. Clone size is shown for a subset of rows, as once, few, many or a class of expanded clone.

>14|TRBV9|TRBD2|TRBJ2-7|.
CASSPRDYSYEQYF
TGTGCCAGCAGCCCCCGGGACTACTCCTACGAGCAGTACTTC
>16|TRBV5-5|.|TRBJ1-5|.
CASSLGRVGVDQPQHF
TGTGCCAGCAGCTTGGGGCGGGTAGGAGTCGATCAGCCCCAGCATTTT
>14|TRBV6-5|.|TRBJ1-1|.
CASSGTWGGGEAFF
TGTGCCAGCAGCGGGACATGGGGAGGGGGTGAAGCTTTCTTT
>16|TRBV5-1|TRBD1|TRBJ2-7|.
CASSLAGTGGVYEQYF
TGCGCCAGCAGCTTAGCCGGGACAGGGGGTGTCTACGAGCAGTACTTC
>12|TRBV29-1|.|TRBJ2-3|few
CSVGLNTDTQYF
TGCAGCGTGGGACTGAACACAGATACGCAGTATTTT
>16|TRBV27|TRBD1|TRBJ2-7|.
CASSASGQGFSYEQYF
TGTGCCAGCAGTGCGTCGGGACAGGGCTTCTCCTACGAGCAGTACTTC
>17|TRBV2|.|TRBJ2-2|.
CASRSGRWTGGAGELFF
TGTGCCAGCAGGTCCGGCCGATGGACAGGAGGGGCCGGGGAGCTGTTTTTT
>14|TRBV10-2|TRBD1|TRBJ1-5|once
CASQSETGHQPQHF
TGCGCCAGCCAAAGCGAGACAGGGCATCAGCCCCAGCATTTT
>13|TRBV4-1|TRBD1|TRBJ2-7|.
CASSQGQGGEQYF
TGCGCCAGCAGCCAAGGACAGGGCGGGGAGCAGTACTTC
>15|TRBV6-1|TRBD1|TRBJ1-6|.
CASSEQGAGNSPLHF
TGTGCCAGCAGTGAACAGGGGGCAGGCAATTCACCCCTCCACTTT
>15|TRBV9|TRBD2|TRBJ2-4|.
CASSVLGSGDAIQYF
TGTGCCAGCAGCGTATTGGGTAGCGGGGACGCCATTCAGTACTTC
>14|TRBV7-9|.|TRBJ2-7|few
CASSPRQSSYEQYF
TGTGCCAGCAGCCCCAGACAGTCCTCCTACGAGCAGTACTTC
>12|TRBV29-1|TRBD1|TRBJ2-3|.
CSVGTVTDTQYF
TGCAGCGTCGGGACAGTGACAGATACGCAGTATTTT
>14|TRBV28|TRBD1|TRBJ1-1|.
CASTRDRGLPEAFF
TGTGCCAGCACTAGGGACAGGGGATTGCCTGAAGCTTTCTTT
>15|TRBV4-1|TRBD1|TRBJ1-2|few
CASSRPTGINYGYTF
TGCGCCAGCAGCCGCCCGACAGGGATTAACTATGGCTACACCTTC
>13|TRBV5-1|.|TRBJ1-4|.
CASSDSTNEKLFF
TGCGCCAGCTCAGATTCAACTAATGAAAAACTGTTTTTT
>15|TRBV5-1|.|TRBJ2-5|.
CASSLYSGALETQYF
TGCGCCAGCAGCTTGTACTCAGGGGCCTTGGAGACCCAGTACTTC
>14|TRBV7-2|TRBD2|TRBJ2-7|.
CASSLVSGAYEQYF
TGTGCCAGCAGCTTAGTGAGCGGGGCCTACGAGCAGTACTTC
>15|TRBV19|TRBD1|TRBJ2-2|.
CASSIAGQGIGELFF
TGTGCCAGTAGTATAGCCGGACAGGGGATAGGGGAGCTGTTTTTT
>15|TRBV2|TRBD1|TRBJ1-3|.
CASRSSDRGGYTIYF
TGTGCCAGCAGATCCTCGGACAGGGGAGGTTACACCATATATTTT
>15|TRBV2|.|TRBJ2-5|.
CASSEGLDPQETQYF
TGTGCCAGCAGTGAAGGACTAGACCCTCAAGAGACCCAGTACTTC
>16|TRBV14|TRBD2|TRBJ2-5|.
CASSQAGGGPQETQYF
TGTGCCAGCAGCCAGGCGGGCGGGGGACCTCAAGAGACCCAGTACTTC
>17|TRBV19|TRBD1|TRBJ1-4|.
CASSSLPSDRGGEKLFF
TGTGCCAGTAGTTCCCTTCCTTCCGACAGGGGGGGTGAAAAACTGTTTTTT
>16|TRBV6-1|TRBD2|TRBJ2-7|.
CASSGGGGDPSYEQYF
TGTGCCAGCAGTGGCGGGGGAGGGGACCCATCCTACGAGCAGTACTTC
>14|TRBV6-5|.|TRBJ2-1|.
CASSYVGQGAIRFF
.
>13|TRBV2|.|TRBJ1-1|.
CASGRQLDTEAFF
TGTGCCAGCGGCCGACAGTTAGACACTGAAGCTTTCTTT
>16|TRBV5-6|TRBD1|TRBJ2-3|.
CASSLRTGGYTDPQYF
TGTGCCAGCAGCCTAAGGACAGGGGGGTACACAGATCCGCAGTATTTT
>12|TRBV28|.|TRBJ1-1|once
CASSFRVREAFF
TGTGCCAGCAGTTTCAGGGTTAGGGAAGCTTTCTTT
>14|TRBV4-1|TRBD1|TRBJ1-3|.
CASSRGTARNTIYF
TGCGCCAGCAGCCGCGGGACAGCTAGAAACACCATATATTTT
>15|TRBV7-8|TRBD2|TRBJ2-1|few
CASRRNLAGGSEQFF
TGTGCCAGCAGGAGGAATCTAGCGGGGGGAAGTGAGCAGTTCTTC
>17|TRBV15|TRBD1|TRBJ2-5|.
CATSRAPDRGLFETQYF
TGTGCCACCAGCAGAGCACCGGACAGGGGGCTTTTCGAGACCCAGTACTTC
>15|TRBV21-1|.|TRBJ1-3|few
CASSKAGAPGNTIYF
TGTGCCAGCAGCAAAGCAGGGGCACCTGGAAACACCATATATTTT
>15|TRBV5-1|TRBD2|TRBJ2-1|.
CASSLESSGYNEQFF
TGCGCCAGCAGCTTGGAATCTAGCGGGTACAATGAGCAGTTCTTC
>17|TRBV4-3|TRBD1|TRBJ1-4|once
CASSLAAGGSGNEKLFF
TGCGCCAGCAGCCTAGCAGCAGGGGGCAGTGGTAATGAAAAACTGTTTTTT
>17|TRBV6-2/TRBV6-3|TRBD2|TRBJ2-5|.
CASSLGLAGEGEETQYF
TGTGCCAGCAGTTTGGGACTAGCGGGGGAAGGAGAGGAGACCCAGTACTTC
>15|TRBV6-1|.|TRBJ2-3|.
CASSEAHLRTDTQYF
TGTGCCAGCAGTGAAGCGCATCTGCGGACAGATACGCAGTATTTT
>17|TRBV5-1|TRBD2|TRBJ2-3|.
CASSLELAGAHTDTQYF
TGCGCCAGCAGCTTGGAACTAGCGGGGGCCCACACAGATACGCAGTATTTT
>15|TRBV6-1|.|TRBJ1-2|.
CASSEAGGGFIGYTF
TGTGCCAGCAGTGAAGCCGGTGGTGGTTTCATTGGCTACACCTTC
>14|TRBV9|.|TRBJ1-1|.
CASSVAFQGAEAFF
TGTGCCAGCAGCGTAGCTTTCCAGGGTGCTGAAGCTTTCTTT
>18|TRBV6-2/TRBV6-3|.|TRBJ1-6|.
CASSPREGTGPYNSPLHF
TGTGCCAGCAGTCCCCGGGAGGGGACGGGGCCCTATAATTCACCCCTCCACTTT
>14|TRBV10-3|.|TRBJ1-3|.
CAIRLDSAGNTIYF
TGTGCCATCAGGTTGGACAGTGCTGGAAACACCATATATTTT
>14|TRBV7-2|TRBD1|TRBJ2-2|.
CASSSLGTGRELFF
TGTGCCAGCAGCTCACTCGGGACAGGGCGGGAGCTGTTTTTT
>16|TRBV11-3|TRBD1|TRBJ2-5|few
CASSPWTGTRQETQYF
TGTGCCAGCAGCCCCTGGACAGGGACTCGCCAAGAGACCCAGTACTTC
>15|TRBV2|TRBD1|TRBJ1-2|.
CASSQGQGAVYGYTF
TGTGCCAGCAGCCAGGGACAGGGGGCGGTCTATGGCTACACCTTC
>16|TRBV24-1|TRBD1|TRBJ2-1|.
CATSDLSGTGSGEQFF
TGTGCCACCAGTGATCTCTCCGGGACAGGGTCAGGAGAGCAGTTCTTC
>12|TRBV7-8|.|TRBJ1-3|.
CASSYTGNTIYF
TGTGCCAGCAGCTATACAGGAAACACCATATATTTT
>16|TRBV7-2|.|TRBJ2-3|.
CASSLGATSITDTQYF
TGTGCCAGCAGCTTAGGAGCCACTAGTATCACAGATACGCAGTATTTT
>12|TRBV29-1|.|TRBJ2-3|.
CSVDPNTDTQYF
TGCAGCGTTGATCCTAACACAGATACGCAGTATTTT
>15|TRBV11-2|.|TRBJ2-1|.
CASSLGQGVYNEQFF
TGTGCCAGCAGCTTAGGTCAAGGGGTCTACAATGAGCAGTTCTTC
>18|TRBV5-6|TRBD2|TRBJ2-6|.
CASSLTGGGGSGANVLTF
TGTGCCAGCAGCTTGACCGGCGGCGGGGGGTCTGGGGCCAACGTCCTGACTTTC
>13|TRBV6-5|.|TRBJ2-7|.
CASVPVDYYEQYF
TGTGCCAGTGTACCCGTCGACTACTACGAGCAGTACTTC
>16|TRBV6-5|TRBD2|TRBJ2-5|once
CASSSPRTSGGETQYF
TGTGCCAGCAGTTCTCCCCGGACTAGCGGGGGAGAGACCCAGTACTTC
>13|TRBV19|TRBD1|TRBJ1-1|few
CASKWTGMAEAFF
TGTGCCAGTAAATGGACAGGGATGGCTGAAGCTTTCTTT
>13|TRBV28|.|TRBJ2-1|.
CASSQGRGNEQFF
TGTGCCAGCAGTCAGGGGAGAGGCAATGAGCAGTTCTTC
>15|TRBV7-2|.|TRBJ2-3|.
CASSPGLTYTDTQYF
TGTGCCAGCAGCCCTGGACTCACCTACACAGATACGCAGTATTTT
>15|TRBV4-2|.|TRBJ1-4|.
CASSQDIGSNEKLFF
TGTGCCAGCAGCCAGGATATCGGGTCTAATGAAAAACTGTTTTTT
>18|TRBV4-1|TRBD2|TRBJ2-2|.
CASSPLSGQRGSKGELFF
TGCGCCAGCAGCCCCCTTTCGGGCCAGCGGGGGTCAAAAGGGGAGCTGTTTTTT